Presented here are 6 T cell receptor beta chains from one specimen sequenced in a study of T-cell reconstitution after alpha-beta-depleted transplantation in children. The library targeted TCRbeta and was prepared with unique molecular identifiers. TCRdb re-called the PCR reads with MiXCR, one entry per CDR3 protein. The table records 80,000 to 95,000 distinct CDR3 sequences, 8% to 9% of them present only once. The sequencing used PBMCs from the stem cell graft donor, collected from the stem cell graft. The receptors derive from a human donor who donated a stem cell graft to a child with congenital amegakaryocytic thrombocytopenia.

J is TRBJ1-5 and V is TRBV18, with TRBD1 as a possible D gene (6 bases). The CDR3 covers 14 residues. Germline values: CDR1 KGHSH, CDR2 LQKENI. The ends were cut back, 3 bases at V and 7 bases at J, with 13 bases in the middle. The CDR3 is CASSPGGAGQPQHF. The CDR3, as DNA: TGTGCCAGCTCACCGGGGGGCGCGGGGCAGCCCCAGCATTTT. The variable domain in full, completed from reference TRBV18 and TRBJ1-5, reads NAGVMQNPRHLVRRRGQEARLRCSPMKGHSHVYWYRQLPEEGLKFMVYLQKENIIDESGMPKERFSAEFPKEGPSILRIQQVVRGDSAAYFCASSPGGAGQPQHFGDGTRLSIL.

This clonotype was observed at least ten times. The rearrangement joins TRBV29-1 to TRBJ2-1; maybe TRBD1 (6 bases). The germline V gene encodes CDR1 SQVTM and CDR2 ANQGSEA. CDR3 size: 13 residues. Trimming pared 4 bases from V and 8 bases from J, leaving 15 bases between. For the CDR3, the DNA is TGCAGCGTTGTTGGGCAGGGGATTTATGAGCAGTTCTTC. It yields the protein CSVVGQGIYEQFF.

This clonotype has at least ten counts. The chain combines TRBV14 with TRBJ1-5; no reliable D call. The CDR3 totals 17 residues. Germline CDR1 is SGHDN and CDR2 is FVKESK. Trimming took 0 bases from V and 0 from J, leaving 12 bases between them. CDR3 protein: CASSQDRPVYSNQPQHF. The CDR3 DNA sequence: TGTGCCAGCAGCCAAGATCGGCCAGTCTATAGCAATCAGCCCCAGCATTTT.

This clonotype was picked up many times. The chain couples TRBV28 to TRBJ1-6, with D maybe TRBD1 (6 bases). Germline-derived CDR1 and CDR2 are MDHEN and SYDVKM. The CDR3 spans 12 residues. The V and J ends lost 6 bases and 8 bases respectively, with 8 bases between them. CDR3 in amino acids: CASRDRDSPLHF. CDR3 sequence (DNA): TGTGCCAGCAGGGACAGAGATTCACCCCTCCACTTT.

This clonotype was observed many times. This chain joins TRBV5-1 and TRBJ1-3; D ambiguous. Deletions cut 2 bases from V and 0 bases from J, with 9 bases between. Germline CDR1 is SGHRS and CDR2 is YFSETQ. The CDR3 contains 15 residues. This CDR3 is CASSFSAGSGNTIYF. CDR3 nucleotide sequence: TGCGCCAGCAGCTTTTCGGCCGGCTCTGGAAACACCATATATTTT.

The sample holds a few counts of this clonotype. This chain's CDR3 is CASSDEGSDYGYTF. The CDR3 DNA reads as TGTGCCAGCAGTGATGAGGGGTCGGACTATGGCTACACCTTC. The V gene is TRBV2, the J gene TRBJ1-2; D may be TRBD1 (5 bases). V lost 3 bases to trimming and J lost 3 bases, with 11 bases between them. Germline CDR1 and CDR2: SNHLY and FYNNEI. The CDR3 loop spans 14 amino acids.